Here is one T cell receptor (beta chain) with its context. Its specificity is unknown. The primer mix had 60 Vbeta and 13 Jbeta primers. TCRdb keeps only in-frame clones here, not all; method: immunoSEQ multiplex PCR. The table has fewer than 250,000 clones, about 76% seen once. This sample is drawn from a study of cytomegalovirus exposure and HLA in healthy donors. At the level of the study: The Caucasian-associated ancestry cluster contained about 80% of the 398 genotyped donors. Study outcomes and limitations: When presence/absence was analysed, sequencing depth was taken to be roughly uniform across donors. As was reported, the classifier diagnosed cytomegalovirus status with high specificity and sensitivity.

Healthy bone marrow donors formed the donor group. V was cut by 0 bases and J by 8 bases, with 15 bases left in between. CDR3 length: 15 residues. Germline loops: CDR1 SGHRS, CDR2 YFSETQ. This chain links TRBV5-1 with TRBJ1-5, with D possibly being TRBD1 (5 bases). This receptor was obtained from a woman between 50 and 59 years old in good health and CMV-seronegative. Sequenced sample: PBMCs. CDR3 coding DNA: TGCGCCAGCAGCTTGGGGGGCAGGGATAGAGAGCCCCAGCATTTT. Its protein is CASSLGGRDREPQHF.